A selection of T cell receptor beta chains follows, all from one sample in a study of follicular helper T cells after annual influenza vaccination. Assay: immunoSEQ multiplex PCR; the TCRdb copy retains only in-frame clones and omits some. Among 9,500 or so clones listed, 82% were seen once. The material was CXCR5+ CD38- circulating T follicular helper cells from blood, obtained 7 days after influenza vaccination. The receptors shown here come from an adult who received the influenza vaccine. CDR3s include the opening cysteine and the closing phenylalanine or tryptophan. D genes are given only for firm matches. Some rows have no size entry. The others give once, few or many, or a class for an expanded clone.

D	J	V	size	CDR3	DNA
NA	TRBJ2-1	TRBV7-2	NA	CASSSRGGEQFF	TGTGCCAGCAGCTCAAGGGGGGGGGAGCAGTTCTTC
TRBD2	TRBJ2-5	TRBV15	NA	CATSRDPGTSGAGETQYF	TGTGCCACCAGCAGAGACCCTGGGACTAGCGGGGCGGGGGAGACCCAGTACTTC
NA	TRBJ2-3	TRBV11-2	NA	CASSPARGTDTQYF	TGTGCCAGCAGCCCCGCTCGAGGGACAGATACGCAGTATTTT
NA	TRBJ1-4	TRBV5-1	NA	CASSSLGTNEKLFF	TGCGCCAGCAGCTCTTTGGGGACTAATGAAAAACTGTTTTTT
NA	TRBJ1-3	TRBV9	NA	CASSVDGQEVGNTIYF	TGTGCCAGCAGCGTAGATGGTCAGGAGGTGGGGAACACCATATATTTT
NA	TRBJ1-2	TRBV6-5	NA	CASSGQGRSGYTF	TGTGCCAGCAGTGGTCAGGGGCGATCGGGCTACACCTTC
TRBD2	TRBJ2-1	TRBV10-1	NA	CASSAGGASTEQFF	TGCGCCAGCAGTGCCGGGGGGGCGAGTACTGAGCAGTTCTTC
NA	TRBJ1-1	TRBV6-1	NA	CASRSERRAEAFF	TGTGCCAGCAGGTCGGAGAGGAGGGCCGAAGCTTTCTTT
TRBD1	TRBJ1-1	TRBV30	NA	CAWTRGVAEAFF	TGTGCCTGGACCAGGGGGGTAGCTGAAGCTTTCTTT
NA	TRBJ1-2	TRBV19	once	CASSIGGDYGYTF	TGTGCCAGTAGTATTGGGGGTGATTATGGCTACACCTTC
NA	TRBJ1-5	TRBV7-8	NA	CASSLVGGSQTSNQPQHF	TGTGCCAGCAGCTTAGTGGGTGGGAGTCAGACAAGCAATCAGCCCCAGCATTTT
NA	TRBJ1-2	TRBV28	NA	CASSLFGQGRGYTF	TGTGCCAGCAGTTTATTCGGGCAGGGGCGTGGCTACACCTTC
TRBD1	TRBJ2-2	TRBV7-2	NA	CASSKDRYTGELFF	TGTGCCAGCAGTAAGGACAGGTACACCGGGGAGCTGTTTTTT
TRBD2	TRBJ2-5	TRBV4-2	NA	CASSQGLAANQETQYF	TGTGCCAGCAGCCAAGGACTAGCGGCCAACCAAGAGACCCAGTACTTC
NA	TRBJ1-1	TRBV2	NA	CASSYTGFGTEAFF	TGTGCCAGCAGCTATACAGGGTTTGGGACTGAAGCTTTCTTT
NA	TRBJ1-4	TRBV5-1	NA	CASSSFGTSEEKLFF	TGCGCCAGCAGCTCCTTCGGGACAAGTGAGGAAAAACTGTTTTTT
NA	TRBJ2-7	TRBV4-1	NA	CASSHGAFLAGSSYEQYF	TGCGCCAGCAGCCACGGCGCCTTTCTGGCGGGGAGCTCCTACGAGCAGTACTTC
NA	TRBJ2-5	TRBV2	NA	CASSGATQETQYF	TGTGCCAGCAGTGGGGCCACTCAAGAGACCCAGTACTTC
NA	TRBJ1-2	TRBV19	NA	CASNRGMDYGYTF	TGTGCCAGTAATAGGGGAATGGACTATGGCTACACCTTC
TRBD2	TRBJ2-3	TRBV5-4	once	CASSLAGGGADTQYF	TGTGCCAGCAGCTTGGCCGGGGGAGGGGCAGATACGCAGTATTTT
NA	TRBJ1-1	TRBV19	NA	CASIQNTEAFF	TGTGCCAGTATACAAAACACTGAAGCTTTCTTT
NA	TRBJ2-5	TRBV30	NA	CAWTPSEVTQYF	TGTGCCTGGACTCCCAGTGAGGTGACCCAGTACTTC
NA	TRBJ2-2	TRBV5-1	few	CASSSGRNTGELFF	TGCGCCAGCAGTAGCGGTCGGAACACCGGGGAGCTGTTTTTT
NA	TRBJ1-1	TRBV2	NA	CASSKGTNTEAFF	TGTGCCAGCAGTAAGGGAACTAACACTGAAGCTTTCTTT
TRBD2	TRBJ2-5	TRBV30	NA	CAWSLGGGEETQYF	TGTGCCTGGAGCTTGGGGGGGGGAGAAGAGACCCAGTACTTC
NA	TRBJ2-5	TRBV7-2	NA	CASSQGQGRKTQYF	TGTGCCAGCAGCCAGGGACAAGGCAGGAAGACCCAGTACTTC
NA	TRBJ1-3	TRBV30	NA	CAWSVQGRNTIYF	TGTGCCTGGAGTGTACAGGGAAGAAACACCATATATTTT
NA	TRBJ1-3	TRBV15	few	CATRQVSGNTIYF	TGTGCCACCCGGCAGGTGTCTGGAAACACCATATATTTT
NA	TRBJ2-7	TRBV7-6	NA	CASSLDGSYEQYF	TGTGCCAGCAGCTTAGACGGCTCCTACGAGCAGTACTTC
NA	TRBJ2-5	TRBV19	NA	CASSIGVETQYF	TGTGCCAGTAGTATTGGTGTGGAGACCCAGTACTTC
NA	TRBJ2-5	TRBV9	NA	CASSVMVGEETQYF	TGTGCCAGCAGCGTGATGGTGGGGGAAGAGACCCAGTACTTC
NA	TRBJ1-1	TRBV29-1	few	CSVAAGSISEAFF	TGCAGCGTTGCGGCAGGGAGTATCAGTGAAGCTTTCTTT
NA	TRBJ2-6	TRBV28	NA	CASSSPTSGANVLTF	TGTGCCAGCAGTTCCCCTACCTCTGGGGCCAACGTCCTGACTTTC
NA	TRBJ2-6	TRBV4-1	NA	CASSQGKGTQANVLTF	TGCGCCAGCAGCCAAGGAAAGGGGACCCAGGCCAACGTCCTGACTTTC
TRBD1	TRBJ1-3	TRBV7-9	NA	CASSIGQARDTIYF	TGTGCCAGCAGCATCGGACAGGCCAGGGACACCATATATTTT
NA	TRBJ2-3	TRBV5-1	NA	CASTPGGKGKGADTQYF	TGCGCCAGCACCCCTGGGGGGAAGGGAAAGGGTGCAGATACGCAGTATTTT
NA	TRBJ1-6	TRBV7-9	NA	CASSLGDPNSPLHF	TGTGCCAGCAGCTTGGGGGACCCCAATTCACCCCTCCACTTT
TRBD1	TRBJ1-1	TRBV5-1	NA	CASSLVITRGGGEAFF	TGCGCCAGCAGCTTGGTTATCACCCGGGGAGGGGGCGAAGCTTTCTTT
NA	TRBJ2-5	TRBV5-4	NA	CASSLEQIQETQYF	TGTGCCAGCAGCTTGGAACAGATCCAAGAGACCCAGTACTTC
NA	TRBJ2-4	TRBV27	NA	CATASLQFVKNIQYF	TGTGCCACCGCGTCCTTACAGTTTGTCAAAAACATTCAGTACTTC
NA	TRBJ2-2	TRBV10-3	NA	CAILGDGANTGELFF	TGTGCCATCTTGGGAGATGGGGCTAACACCGGGGAGCTGTTTTTT
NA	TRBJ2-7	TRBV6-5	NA	CASSYSGESDYEQYF	TGTGCCAGCAGTTACTCGGGGGAGTCGGACTACGAGCAGTACTTC
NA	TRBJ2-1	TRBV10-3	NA	CAISDWDFVNEQFF	TGTGCCATCAGTGATTGGGACTTCGTCAATGAGCAGTTCTTC
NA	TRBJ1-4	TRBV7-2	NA	CASSLGVRGYGAVF	TGTGCCAGCAGCTTAGGAGTGAGAGGCTACGGAGCTGTTTTT